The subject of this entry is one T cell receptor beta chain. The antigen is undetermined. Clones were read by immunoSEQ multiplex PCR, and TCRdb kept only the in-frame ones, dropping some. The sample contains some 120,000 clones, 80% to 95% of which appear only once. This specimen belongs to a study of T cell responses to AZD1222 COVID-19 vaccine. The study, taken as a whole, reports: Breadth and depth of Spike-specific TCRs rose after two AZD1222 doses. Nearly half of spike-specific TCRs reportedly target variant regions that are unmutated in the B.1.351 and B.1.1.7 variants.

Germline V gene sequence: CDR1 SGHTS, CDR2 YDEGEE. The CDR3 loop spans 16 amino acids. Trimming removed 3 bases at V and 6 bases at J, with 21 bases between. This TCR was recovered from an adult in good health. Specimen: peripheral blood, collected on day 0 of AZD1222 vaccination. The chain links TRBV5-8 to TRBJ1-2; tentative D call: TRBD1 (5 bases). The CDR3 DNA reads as TGTGCCAGCAGCTGGGTGCCATGGGGCGGTGGGGATGGCTACACCTTC. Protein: CASSWVPWGGGDGYTF.